This T cell receptor (beta chain) was found in a study of high-grade serous ovarian cancer treatment subgroups. On the study more broadly: Mean per sample: around 14,000 reads, around 7,300 unique TCR beta rearrangements.

This clone showed up just a few times. The tumor samples were collected prior to definitive surgery or chemotherapy. Germline lookup yields CDR1 SEHNR and CDR2 FQNEAQ (reference sequence). V lost 3 bases and J lost 2, with 16 bases in between. This CDR3 region has 16 residues. Produced via immunoSEQ multiplex PCR; TCRdb's table is partial and in-frame only. The data contain 3,000 to 4,500 clones, about 70% of them seen just once; the ten biggest clones take up about 20%. Sequencing was done on a sample of tumor tissue. This clonotype was sampled from a human donor with high-grade serous ovarian cancer. The J gene is TRBJ2-5, the V gene TRBV7-9, with D maybe TRBD2 (6 bases). The CDR3 DNA follows: TGTGCCAGCAGCTTGGGAACTAGCATATGGCAAGAGACCCAGTACTTC. Translating it yields CASSLGTSIWQETQYF.